Included here is one T cell receptor (beta chain) sequence, with context. Described time point: recipient sample about 28 days before transplant, after cytoreduction. This specimen comes from a study of T cell clonotyping in hematopoietic cell transplantation. Libraries were prepared by immunoSEQ multiplex PCR; TCRdb keeps only in-frame clonotypes and omits some of them. Among approximately 5,100 clones listed, around 30% were seen once. The CDR3 spans 12 residues. V dropped 0 bases and J dropped 7 bases, with 6 bases sitting between them. CDR1 and CDR2 (germline): GTSNPN, SVGIG (reference sequence). The sequencing used peripheral blood mononuclear cells, collected before stem cell transplant. The gene calls are TRBV30 and TRBJ2-2; no clear D. The clonotype originates from a man over 45 with myelofibrosis. Some clones in this sample may be carry-over from other donors' samples. DNA of the CDR3: TGTGCCTGGAGTGTGGTGGGCGGGGAGCTGTTTTTT. It yields the protein CAWSVVGGELFF.